Below are 30 T cell receptor beta chains sequenced from a single sample in a study of blood T cell repertoires in COVID-19. Sequenced by immunoSEQ multiplex PCR; TCRdb stores in-frame clones only, minus some. This table has under 300,000 clones, 84% appearing once. The sample was peripheral blood. These receptors were collected from a man aged 50-59 years with acute or convalescent COVID-19.

The V call is TRBV9, the J call TRBJ2-2; the match to TRBD2 covers 8 bases. This CDR3 has 17 residues. The germline V gene has CDR1 SGDLS and CDR2 YYNGEE. Trimming cost V 0 bases and J 3 bases; bases outside gene matches: 7. The chain's CDR3 is CASSVEAGGLDTGELFF. The CDR3 coding sequence is TGTGCCAGCAGCGTAGAGGCGGGAGGCTTAGACACCGGGGAGCTGTTTTTT.

This chain links TRBV28 with TRBJ2-7, with 7 nucleotides matching TRBD2. The trim removed 4 bases at V and 3 bases at J, leaving 12 bases unmatched. Germline CDR1 reads MDHEN; CDR2 reads SYDVKM. The CDR3 loop spans 16 amino acids. The CDR3 DNA is TGTGCCAGCAGTTCCCCATCTAGCGGTCAAAGCTACGAGCAGTACTTC. It encodes CASSSPSSGQSYEQYF.

The chain recombines TRBV3-1 (or the pseudogene TRBV3-2) with TRBJ1-3; D remains ambiguous. Per germline, CDR1 LGHDT and CDR2 YNNKEL (reference sequence). The V end was cut by 4 bases, the J end by 0 bases, with 10 bases between. The CDR3 spans 15 residues. CDR3 nucleotides: TGTGCCAGCAGCCGCCGCACCGGCTCTGGAAACACCATATATTTT. Translating it yields CASSRRTGSGNTIYF.

The V and J genes are TRBV5-4 and TRBJ1-1, with a tentative D call TRBD1 (6 bases). CDR1 is SGHNT, CDR2 YYREEE, per germline (reference sequence). Trimming stripped 0 bases from V and 11 bases from J, with 11 bases between. This CDR3 has 12 residues. CDR3 in amino acids: CASSLEGVGAFF. In nucleotides, the CDR3 is TGTGCCAGCAGCTTGGAGGGGGTCGGGGCTTTCTTT.

The gene calls are TRBV7-9 and TRBJ1-2; unclear D gene. Germline assignment: CDR1 SEHNR and CDR2 FQNEAQ (reference sequence). Trimming removed 5 bases from V and 4 bases from J, with 20 bases in between. The CDR3 totals 16 residues. CDR3 sequence: CASSPTTETLGYGYTF. The CDR3 DNA reads TGTGCCAGCAGCCCGACTACTGAGACACTCGGCTATGGCTACACCTTC.

V and J are TRBV7-8 and TRBJ2-7; 7 positions match TRBD1. CDR3 length: 14 amino acids. The germline CDR1 and CDR2 sequences are SGHVS and FQNEAQ. J lost 1 base, V lost 4 bases, and 4 bases had no gene match. CDR3 DNA sequence: TGTGCCAGCAGCTATGGACAGGATTCCTACGAGCAGTACTTC. This sequence encodes CASSYGQDSYEQYF. Supplemented by reference TRBV7-8 and TRBJ2-7, the full variable domain reads GAGVSQSPRYKVAKRGQDVALRCDPISGHVSLFWYQQALGQGPEFLTYFQNEAQLDKSGLPSDRFFAERPEGSVSTLKIQRTQQEDSAVYLCASSYGQDSYEQYFGPGTRLTVT.

The V gene is TRBV6-4, the J gene TRBJ1-5; the match to TRBD1 covers 10 bases. After removal of 2 bases from V and 0 bases from J, the junction contained 19 bases not matched to a gene. CDR1 MRHNA and CDR2 SNTAGT come from the germline V gene. The CDR3 loop spans 22 amino acids. The CDR3 sequence is CASSDLNPVGTGVLTSNQPQHF. The CDR3 bases are TGTGCCAGCAGTGACCTCAACCCGGTCGGGACAGGGGTCCTTACTAGCAATCAGCCCCAGCATTTT.

This chain connects TRBV28 to TRBJ1-5, with TRBD1 matching over 9 bases. The CDR3 is 14 amino acids. The V gene end was trimmed by 8 bases and the J gene end by 7 bases; junction bases not matched to a gene: 9. Germline V lookup: CDR1 MDHEN, CDR2 SYDVKM. The CDR3 here is CASGPGTGIQPQHF. Here the CDR3 DNA reads TGTGCCAGCGGGCCCGGGACAGGGATCCAGCCCCAGCATTTT.

The chain joins TRBV7-8 to TRBJ1-2, with 9 bases fitting TRBD1. This CDR3 is built from 14 residues. V shed 2 bases and J 8 bases; nucleotides not matched to a gene: 6. Germline V lookup: CDR1 SGHVS, CDR2 FQNEAQ. In DNA form, the CDR3 reads TGTGCCAGCAGCTTAAGGACAGGGGCTGCCGGCTACACCTTC. Its translation: CASSLRTGAAGYTF.

The V gene is TRBV28, the J gene TRBJ2-2; unclear D gene. CDR1 MDHEN and CDR2 SYDVKM come from the germline V gene. CDR3 length: 10 residues. V lost 10 bases to trimming and J lost 7 bases, with 7 bases between them. The CDR3 region is CATGDGELFF. The CDR3 DNA sequence: TGTGCCACCGGAGACGGGGAGCTGTTTTTT.

The V and J genes are TRBV5-5 and TRBJ2-1; D may be TRBD1 (6 bases). The germline gives CDR1 SGHKS, CDR2 YYEKEE (reference sequence). Trimming took off 4 bases at V and 7 bases at J, with 15 bases between the two ends. The CDR3 spans 14 residues. The CDR3 sequence: CASSAYGQTNEQFF. CDR3 coding DNA: TGTGCCAGCAGCGCGTACGGACAGACTAATGAGCAGTTCTTC.

The rearrangement uses TRBV4-1 and TRBJ2-2, with D possibly matching TRBD1 (5 bases). Trimming stripped 1 base from V and 4 bases from J, with 10 bases between. CDR1 is MGHRA, CDR2 YSYEKL, per germline. The CDR3 has 15 residues. The CDR3 here is CASSQAQGSTGELFF. CDR3 in DNA: TGCGCCAGCAGCCAAGCCCAGGGCAGCACCGGGGAGCTGTTTTTT.

The chain is built from TRBV21-1 and TRBJ2-7; no check of the table's D call, TRBD1, against the DNA was made. TRBV21-1 is labeled a pseudogene. The CDR3 is 15 residues long. This CDR3 is CASSKGRQGAYEQYF. CDR3 coding DNA: TGTGCCAGCAGCAAAGGACGACAGGGGGCCTACGAGCAGTACTTC.

The genes are TRBV6-5 and TRBJ1-1, with D maybe TRBD1 (5 bases). CDR1 is MNHEY, CDR2 SVGAGI, per germline. V lost 6 bases and J lost 5, with 10 bases in between. This CDR3 comprises 12 residues. The CDR3 is CASRVRGTEAFF. In DNA, the CDR3 is TGTGCCAGCAGGGTTAGGGGTACTGAAGCTTTCTTT.

This clone came up once. CDR3 amino acids: CSAIRQEVTFF. In DNA form, the CDR3 reads TGCAGTGCCATCCGACAGGAAGTAACTTTCTTT. The V and J genes are TRBV20-1 and TRBJ1-1, with D maybe TRBD1 (6 bases). The length of the CDR3 is 11 residues. Trimming cost V 6 bases and J 12 bases, with 17 bases left between them. Germline lookup yields CDR1 DFQATT and CDR2 SNEGSKA (reference sequence).

This chain uses TRBV6-6 with TRBJ1-1, with a weak D call TRBD1 (5 bases). Germline CDR1 MNHNY, CDR2 SVGAGI (reference sequence). V dropped 2 bases and J dropped 3 bases, with 13 bases sitting between them. The CDR3 contains 15 residues. CDR3 residues: CASSYVQWGDTEAFF. In DNA form, the CDR3 reads TGTGCCAGCAGTTACGTGCAGTGGGGGGACACTGAAGCTTTCTTT.

This rearrangement joins TRBV10-1 to TRBJ2-2, with 10 bases aligning to TRBD2. In germline, CDR1 is WNHNN, CDR2 SYGVQD (reference sequence). V dropped 1 base and J dropped 2; count of bases not matched to a gene: 4. The CDR3 extends over 17 amino acids. The CDR3: CASSELAGGKNTGELFF. In DNA, the CDR3 is TGCGCCAGCAGTGAGTTAGCGGGGGGCAAAAACACCGGGGAGCTGTTTTTT.

The V gene is TRBV5-1, the J gene TRBJ1-2; 9 bases are a match to TRBD1. The length of the CDR3 is 15 residues. Losses at the gene ends were 0 bases for V and 6 bases for J; bases not matched to a gene: 6. Germline V gives CDR1 SGHRS, CDR2 YFSETQ. In nucleotides, the CDR3 is TGCGCCAGCAGCTTGGGGGGACAGGGCCCGAATGGCTACACCTTC. This sequence encodes CASSLGGQGPNGYTF.

V is TRBV30 and J is TRBJ1-3, with D possibly being TRBD1 (6 bases). V lost 3 bases and J 4 bases, leaving 16 bases between the germline ends. The CDR3 consists of 15 residues. Germline CDR1 GTSNPN, CDR2 SVGIG (reference sequence). CDR3 sequence (DNA): TGTGCCTGGAGCAGATGGACAGAGGCCGGAAACACCATATATTTT. Amino acids: CAWSRWTEAGNTIYF.

V gene TRBV28 combines with J gene TRBJ1-5; D is ambiguous. Trimming pared 6 bases from V and 0 bases from J, leaving 9 bases between. The CDR3 loop spans 14 amino acids. CDR1 is MDHEN, CDR2 SYDVKM, per germline. The CDR3 coding sequence is TGTGCCAGCAGGCCCTCGGGTAGCAATCAGCCCCAGCATTTT. It specifies CASRPSGSNQPQHF.

Here the CDR3 reads CASSLSRGTDTQYF. CDR3 nucleotide sequence: TGTGCCAGCAGCTTATCACGCGGCACAGATACGCAGTATTTT. V gene TRBV7-2 combines with J gene TRBJ2-3; D is unresolved. The CDR3 loop spans 14 amino acids. From germline, CDR1 is SGHTA and CDR2 FQGNSA. V lost 2 bases, J lost 1 base, and 7 bases lay in between.

This chain uses TRBV6-5 with TRBJ1-2; 9 bases fit TRBD1. Looked up from germline, CDR1 is MNHEY and CDR2 is SVGAGI. Trimming removed 6 bases from V and 8 bases from J; junction bases left unmatched: 7. CDR3 length: 13 amino acids. The CDR3: CASRTTGGGGYTF. CDR3 nucleotides: TGTGCCAGCAGGACGACAGGGGGGGGCGGCTACACCTTC.

This chain links TRBV28 with TRBJ1-2; the match to TRBD1 covers 8 bases. CDR1 and CDR2 (germline): MDHEN, SYDVKM. V dropped 7 bases and J dropped 3; count of bases not matched to a gene: 13. The CDR3 contains 16 residues. CDR3 nucleotide sequence: TGTGCCAGCAACCTAGGGACCACAGGGGGGTACTATGGCTACACCTTC. Translating gives CASNLGTTGGYYGYTF.

The gene calls are TRBV2 and TRBJ1-5, with D perhaps matching TRBD1 (6 bases). V lost 3 bases, J lost 0 bases, and 21 bases lay in between. The CDR3 sequence is 19 residues long. Germline loops: CDR1 SNHLY, CDR2 FYNNEI. The CDR3 sequence: CASSDGGGLPLFSNQPQHF. The DNA for the CDR3 is TGTGCCAGCAGTGATGGCGGGGGCCTCCCATTATTTAGCAATCAGCCCCAGCATTTT.

The chain uses TRBV5-5 and TRBJ2-7, with 11 bases aligning to TRBD1. Germline CDR1 is SGHKS and CDR2 is YYEKEE (reference sequence). Losses at the gene ends were 5 bases for V and 1 base for J; bases not matched to a gene: 5. CDR3 size: 15 residues. The CDR3 sequence is CASSRGQGASYEQYF. CDR3 DNA: TGTGCCAGCAGTCGAGGACAGGGGGCTTCCTACGAGCAGTACTTC.

This chain uses TRBV28 with TRBJ2-5; D is possibly TRBD2 (6 bases). In germline, CDR1 is MDHEN, CDR2 SYDVKM. The CDR3 loop spans 14 amino acids. Trimming removed 7 bases from V and 3 bases from J, with 15 bases in between. The chain's CDR3 is CASNQGGVKETQYF. CDR3 coding DNA: TGTGCCAGCAACCAAGGCGGGGTCAAAGAGACCCAGTACTTC.

The chain combines TRBV3-1 (or the pseudogene TRBV3-2) with TRBJ2-5; no reliable D call. CDR3 length: 13 residues. The germline V gene has CDR1 LGHDT and CDR2 YNNKEL (reference sequence). Trimming stripped 2 bases from V and 3 bases from J, with 7 bases between. DNA for the CDR3: TGTGCCAGCAGCCAATCCGCGAAAGAGACCCAGTACTTC. Translating gives CASSQSAKETQYF.

The CDR3 loop is CASSVERYEQYF. CDR3 bases: TGTGCCAGCAGTGTGGAGCGGTACGAGCAGTACTTC. The chain has TRBV2 and TRBJ2-7; tentative D call: TRBD2 (5 bases). There are 12 residues in the CDR3. Trimming removed 4 bases at V and 4 bases at J, with 8 bases between. CDR1 and CDR2 from the germline V gene are SNHLY and FYNNEI. The full variable domain, in which reference TRBV2 and TRBJ2-7 provide the parts outside the CDR3, is EPEVTQTPSHQVTQMGQEVILRCVPISNHLYFYWYRQILGQKVEFLVSFYNNEISEKSEIFDDQFSVERPDGSNFTLKIRSTKLEDSAMYFCASSVERYEQYFGPGTRLTVT.

The V and J genes are TRBV28 and TRBJ2-7; 7 bases agree with TRBD1. The ends lost 1 base at V and 2 bases at J; junction bases unmatched: 11. This CDR3 comprises 17 residues. Germline V lookup: CDR1 MDHEN, CDR2 SYDVKM. The CDR3 spells CASSLFRLRQGTYEQYF. In DNA, the CDR3 is TGTGCCAGCAGTTTATTTCGTTTAAGACAGGGAACCTACGAGCAGTACTTC.

As regards this clone: Other DNA sequences from this sample encode an identical CDR3 as well. The chain employs TRBV27 and TRBJ1-1, with D possibly TRBD1 on 6 matching bases. This CDR3 contains 13 residues. Trimming shortened V by 3 bases and J by 4 bases, and 9 bases separated the two germline ends. CDR1 MNHEY and CDR2 SMNVEV come from the germline V gene (reference sequence). Written as DNA, the CDR3 is TGTGCCAGCAGTTTGGGGGGGGCCACTGAAGCTTTCTTT. As protein: CASSLGGATEAFF.